The T cell receptor (beta chain) described here comes from a study of CD8+CD57+ T cells in acquired aplastic anemia. Study at large: Isolated CD4+ and CD8+ cells, once sorted, yielded DNA averaging about 3.1 ug. As sequenced from healthy donors, CD4+ cells averaged about 9.8 million reads.

Germline CDR1 reads MNHNS; CDR2 reads SASEGT. V was pared by 6 bases and J by 2 bases, with 6 bases of the junction left unmatched. The CDR3 covers 14 residues. This clonotype was counted at least ten times. The use of genomic DNA as template underpinned the TCR beta VDJ and CDR3 profiling. MiXCR, run by TCRdb on the reads, gives a single entry per CDR3 protein. The sample consists of some 220,000 distinct CDR3 sequences, roughly 33% of them appearing once. Sequences were obtained from sorted CD4+, CD8+, or CD8+CD57+ T cells (not recorded which) from PBMCs. This chain uses TRBV6-1 with TRBJ1-2; 7 nucleotides align to TRBD1. This receptor was taken from a human donor in good health, serving as a control. CDR3 in DNA: TGTGCCAGCAGCCTAGGGACAGACAACTATGGCTACACCTTC. Translation: CASSLGTDNYGYTF.